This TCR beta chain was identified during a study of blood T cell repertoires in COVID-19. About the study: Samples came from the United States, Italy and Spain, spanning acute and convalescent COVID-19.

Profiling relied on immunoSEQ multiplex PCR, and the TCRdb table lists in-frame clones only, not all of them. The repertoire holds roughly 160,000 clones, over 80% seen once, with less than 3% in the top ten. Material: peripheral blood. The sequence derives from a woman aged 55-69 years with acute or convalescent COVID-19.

This CDR3 is CASSLGDSVSKNIQYF. The CDR3 region has the DNA TGTGCCAGCAGCTTGGGGGACAGTGTATCTAAAAACATTCAGTACTTC. This chain links TRBV5-4 with TRBJ2-4; 7 bases fit TRBD1. The trim removed 0 bases at V and 4 bases at J, leaving 7 bases unmatched. The CDR3 is 16 residues long. The germline CDR1 and CDR2 sequences are SGHNT and YYREEE (reference sequence).